This TCR beta chain was observed in a study of Tregs in tolerant kidney transplant recipients. Profiling relied on immunoSEQ multiplex PCR, and the TCRdb table lists in-frame clones only, not all of them. This table holds hundreds of thousands of clones, more than 65% found once. Findings of the study overall: Tregs expanded with activated donor B cells seemed most donor-specific.

As concerns this clone: Antigen specificity is unknown.

The length of the CDR3 is 15 residues. Trimming took 2 bases from V and 3 from J; bases not matched to a gene: 4. Germline loops: CDR1 MGHRA, CDR2 YSYEKL. Unstimulated regulatory T cells (CD4+CD25+CD127-), CD4+CD25- non-regulatory cells, CD4 and CD8 cells were FACS-sorted from thawed PBMCs. Sequences were obtained from CD4+ T cells from blood. The sequence derives from a human donor in good health. The V gene is TRBV4-1, the J gene TRBJ1-5; TRBD1 matches at 7 bases. CDR3 loop: CASSQPGQINQPQHF. The CDR3 DNA reads as TGCGCCAGCAGCCAACCGGGACAGATCAATCAGCCCCAGCATTTT.